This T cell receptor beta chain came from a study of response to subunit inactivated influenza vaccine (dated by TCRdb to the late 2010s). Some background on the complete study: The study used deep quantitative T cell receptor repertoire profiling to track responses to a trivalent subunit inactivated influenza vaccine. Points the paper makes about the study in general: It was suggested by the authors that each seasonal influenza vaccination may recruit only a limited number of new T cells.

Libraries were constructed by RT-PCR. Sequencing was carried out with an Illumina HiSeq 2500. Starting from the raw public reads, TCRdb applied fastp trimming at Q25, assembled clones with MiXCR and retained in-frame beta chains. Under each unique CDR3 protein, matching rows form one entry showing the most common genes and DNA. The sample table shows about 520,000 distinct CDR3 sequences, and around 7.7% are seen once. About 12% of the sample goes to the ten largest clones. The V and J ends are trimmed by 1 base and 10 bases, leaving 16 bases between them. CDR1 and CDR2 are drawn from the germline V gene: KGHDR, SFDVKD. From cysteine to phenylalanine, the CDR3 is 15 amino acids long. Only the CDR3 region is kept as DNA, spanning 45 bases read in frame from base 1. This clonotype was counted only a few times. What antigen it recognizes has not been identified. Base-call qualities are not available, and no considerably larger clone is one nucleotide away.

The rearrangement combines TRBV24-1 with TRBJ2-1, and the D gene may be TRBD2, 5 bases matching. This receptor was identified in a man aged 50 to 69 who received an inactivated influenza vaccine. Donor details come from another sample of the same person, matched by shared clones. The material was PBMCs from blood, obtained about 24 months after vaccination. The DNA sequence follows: TGTGCCACCAGTGATTTCGCTCGGAATCGGAGGGAGCAGTTCTTC. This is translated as CATSDFARNRREQFF.